This TCR beta chain emerged from a study of PD-L1 blockade in urothelial cancer. Looking at the study overall: The analyses of blood took place 3 weeks (second dose) and 6 weeks after treatment start. There were a median of about 140,000 T cells in blood samples.

Points on this clone: Its matching antigen is unknown.

Documented time point: peripheral blood 6 weeks after treatment start. Each individual provided 1 to 8 samples (taken pretreatment and on-treatment). General study findings and limits: Patients who had durable benefit saw their tumor-associated blood clones expand more at 3 weeks.

This CDR3 has 11 amino acids. V was clipped by 8 bases and J by 4 bases, with 8 bases between them. CDR1 and CDR2 from the germline V gene are MNHEY and SVGAGI. Measured with immunoSEQ multiplex PCR; TCRdb has only the in-frame clones, and not every one. Of roughly 100,000 clones in the sample, roughly 80% were seen once. The TCR originated in a man between 65 and 85 years old with urothelial cancer. This sequence joins TRBV6-5 and TRBJ1-2; unclear D gene. Material: PBMCs, obtained around atezolizumab (anti-PD-L1) treatment. The CDR3: CASAGSYGYTF. For the CDR3, the DNA is TGTGCCAGCGCGGGATCCTATGGCTACACCTTC.